This TCR beta chain derives from a study of T cell changes during pregnancy in multiple sclerosis. Measured with immunoSEQ multiplex PCR; TCRdb has only the in-frame clones, and not every one. The sample includes about 33,000 clones, around 90% of them seen just once. The CDR3 spans 14 residues. Trimming removed 7 bases at V and 2 bases at J, with 14 bases between. The germline V gene encodes CDR1 ENHRY and CDR2 SYGVKD. This clonotype was obtained from a female donor in good health, enrolled as a control in a pregnancy study. Sequences were derived from CD4+ T cells from peripheral blood mononuclear cells, sampled in the third trimester of pregnancy. The chain has TRBV10-3 and TRBJ1-1; weak D call: TRBD1 (6 bases). In DNA form, the CDR3 reads TGTGCCATCACGAGGGGGAGCCCTAACACTGAAGCTTTCTTT. This encodes CAITRGSPNTEAFF.